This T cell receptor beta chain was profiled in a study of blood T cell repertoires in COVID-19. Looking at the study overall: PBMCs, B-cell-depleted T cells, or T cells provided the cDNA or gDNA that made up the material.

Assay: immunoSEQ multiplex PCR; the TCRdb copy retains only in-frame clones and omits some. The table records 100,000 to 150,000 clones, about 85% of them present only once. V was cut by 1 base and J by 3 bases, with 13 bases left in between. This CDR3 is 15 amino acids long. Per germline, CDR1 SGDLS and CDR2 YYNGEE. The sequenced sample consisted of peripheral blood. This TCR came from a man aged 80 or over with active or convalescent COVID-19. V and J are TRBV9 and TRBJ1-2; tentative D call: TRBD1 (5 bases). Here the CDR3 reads CASSVSWGEDYGYTF. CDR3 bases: TGTGCCAGCAGCGTAAGCTGGGGCGAAGACTATGGCTACACCTTC.